The 27 T cell receptor beta chains listed next were all sequenced from one sample in a study of tumor-infiltrating lymphocytes in localized non-small cell lung cancer listed by TCRdb under 2021. The library was prepared using the immunoSEQ multiplex PCR assay. As stored in TCRdb, this immuneACCESS dataset retains in-frame rearrangements with V and J assigned. A fraction of the clones does not appear; measured against another copy, unresolved V genes explain less than half of the discrepancy, and the remainder lacks a known reason. The table for this sample lists 10,000 or so clones; 65% to 80% of them were counted only once. The leading ten clones occupy approximately 19% of the sample. What was sequenced was uninvolved lung tissue not adjacent to the tumor. Receptor source: a human donor with non-small cell lung cancer.

This chain uses TRBV28 with TRBJ1-3; possibly TRBD1 for D (6 bases). Between the trimmed V and J ends, which lost 5 bases and 7 bases, there was a span of 21 bases. The CDR3 is made up of 16 amino acids. The germline V gene has CDR1 MDHEN and CDR2 SYDVKM. The CDR3 reads CASSPRGGAKRNTIYF. CDR3 DNA: TGTGCCAGCAGTCCCCGGGGGGGGGCAAAGCGGAACACCATATATTTT.

The CDR3 here is CASSMQGGYTF. The CDR3 DNA sequence: TGTGCCAGTAGTATGCAGGGTGGCTACACCTTC. The chain joins TRBV19 to TRBJ1-2; D might be TRBD1 (5 bases). Germline V lookup: CDR1 LNHDA, CDR2 SQIVND (reference sequence). The length of the CDR3 is 11 residues. Between the trimmed V and J ends, which lost 3 bases and 7 bases, there was a span of 6 bases.

The chain has TRBV2 and TRBJ2-7, with 7 bases aligning to TRBD1. Germline-derived CDR1 and CDR2 are SNHLY and FYNNEI. This CDR3 has 16 amino acids. V was clipped by 1 base and J by 0 bases; unmatched bases: 6. The CDR3 spells CASSEGWGQSSYEQYF. In DNA form, the CDR3 reads TGTGCCAGCAGTGAAGGGTGGGGACAGAGCTCCTACGAGCAGTACTTC. Full variable domain (rest looked up from reference TRBV2 and TRBJ2-7): EPEVTQTPSHQVTQMGQEVILRCVPISNHLYFYWYRQILGQKVEFLVSFYNNEISEKSEIFDDQFSVERPDGSNFTLKIRSTKLEDSAMYFCASSEGWGQSSYEQYFGPGTRLTVT.

The V call is TRBV4-2, the J call TRBJ2-7; 11 bases align to TRBD2. This CDR3 spans 15 amino acids. The V segment lost 4 bases and the J segment 0 bases; nucleotides outside the gene matches: 2. Germline CDR1 LGHNA, CDR2 YNFKEQ. As DNA, the CDR3 is TGTGCCAGCAGCCCCACTAGCGGGAGCTCCTACGAGCAGTACTTC. It codes for CASSPTSGSSYEQYF.

The chain combines TRBV27 with TRBJ2-7, with TRBD1 as a possible D gene (6 bases). V was trimmed by 6 bases and J by 7 bases, leaving 25 bases between them. CDR3 size: 16 residues. Germline CDR1 is MNHEY and CDR2 is SMNVEV (reference sequence). The CDR3 loop reads CASSAFAGVGGWEQYF. As DNA, the CDR3 is TGTGCCAGCAGCGCATTTGCAGGGGTAGGCGGTTGGGAGCAGTACTTC.

This clone ranks as medium-sized (0.01 to 0.1%). V is TRBV19 and J is TRBJ2-7; 10 nucleotides align to TRBD2. The germline V gene has CDR1 LNHDA and CDR2 SQIVND (reference sequence). With 3 bases clipped from V and 5 bases from J, the junction kept 7 bases outside the gene matches. The CDR3 extends over 15 amino acids. The CDR3 here is CASSIGLAGVNEQYF. CDR3 nucleotides: TGTGCCAGTAGTATTGGGCTAGCGGGAGTAAACGAGCAGTACTTC.

The genes are TRBV19 and TRBJ1-4, with TRBD1 matching 9 bases. The J segment lost 8 bases and the V segment lost 3 bases, leaving 10 bases of the junction unmatched. This CDR3 is built from 16 residues. CDR1 and CDR2 (germline): LNHDA, SQIVND (reference sequence). The CDR3 here is CASSINTGTGSEKLFF. The CDR3, as DNA: TGTGCCAGTAGTATTAATACCGGGACAGGGTCCGAAAAACTGTTTTTT.

The V call is TRBV19, the J call TRBJ1-1; tentative D call: TRBD1 (6 bases). In germline, CDR1 is LNHDA, CDR2 SQIVND (reference sequence). V was cut by 0 bases and J by 4 bases, with 12 bases left in between. The CDR3 consists of 15 residues. The CDR3 DNA reads as TGTGCCAGTAGTATAGATCCACAGGGATTCACTGAAGCTTTCTTT. This translates into CASSIDPQGFTEAFF.

A single count supports this clone. The V and J genes are TRBV30 and TRBJ2-1; TRBD1 matches 7 bases. The CDR3 length is 13 residues. Germline CDR1 and CDR2: GTSNPN and SVGIG (reference sequence). The J segment lost 7 bases and the V segment lost 2 bases, leaving 5 bases of the junction unmatched. CDR3 sequence reads: CAWSRDSKNEQFF. CDR3 DNA sequence: TGTGCCTGGAGTAGGGACAGCAAGAATGAGCAGTTCTTC. Together with reference TRBV30 and TRBJ2-1, the CDR3 gives the full variable domain: SQTIHQWPATLVQPVGSPLSLECTVEGTSNPNLYWYRQAAGRGLQLLFYSVGIGQISSEVPQNLSASRPQDRQFILSSKKLLLSDSGFYLCAWSRDSKNEQFFGPGTRLTVL.

The chain employs TRBV7-6 and TRBJ2-1, with TRBD1 matching over 8 bases. The CDR3 contains 16 residues. V shed 1 base, J shed 9 bases, and the junction held 11 bases outside the gene matches. The V gene's germline CDR1 is SGHVS and CDR2 FNYEAQ. CDR3 bases: TGTGCCAGCAGCTTAGGAGCCGCAGGGGGCATCGGTGAGCAGTTCTTC. Encoded protein: CASSLGAAGGIGEQFF.

The chain links TRBV5-1 to TRBJ1-2, with D maybe TRBD1 (5 bases). This CDR3 is 17 amino acids long. Between the trimmed V and J ends, which lost 2 bases and 4 bases, there was a span of 21 bases. Germline lookup yields CDR1 SGHRS and CDR2 YFSETQ. This chain's CDR3 is CASSLAPSGKGTYGYTF. CDR3 DNA sequence: TGCGCCAGCAGCTTAGCCCCTTCAGGGAAGGGGACCTATGGCTACACCTTC.

The rearrangement links TRBV5-1 to TRBJ2-5; D not resolved. Germline CDR1 SGHRS, CDR2 YFSETQ. There are 12 residues in the CDR3. The ends were cut back, 0 bases at V and 3 bases at J, with 3 bases in the middle. The CDR3 bases are TGCGCCAGCAGCTTGGGCAAAGAGACCCAGTACTTC. Its translation is CASSLGKETQYF.

This clone occurred once. The chain couples TRBV11-2 to TRBJ1-1; 8 positions agree with TRBD1. The CDR3 sequence is 16 residues long. V shed 5 bases and J 8 bases; nucleotides not matched to a gene: 16. Germline loops: CDR1 SGHAT, CDR2 FQNNGV. Here the CDR3 reads CASSQSRRTGRAEAFF. The CDR3 bases are TGTGCCAGCAGCCAATCACGGAGGACAGGGCGGGCCGAAGCTTTCTTT.

The chain couples TRBV5-6 to TRBJ1-3; possible D gene TRBD1, 5 bases. Germline V lookup: CDR1 SGHDT, CDR2 YYEEEE. Trimming left V 2 bases short and J 0 bases short, with 12 bases between. This CDR3 is 16 amino acids long. DNA of the CDR3: TGTGCCAGCAGCTTTCGGCGGGGCCGCTCTGGAAACACCATATATTTT. Translating it yields CASSFRRGRSGNTIYF.

V usage is TRBV15 and J usage is TRBJ1-1; D gene ambiguous. Per the germline V gene, CDR1 is LNHNV and CDR2 is YYDKDF (reference sequence). The length of the CDR3 is 16 residues. Trimming removed 3 bases at V and 0 bases at J, with 14 bases between. CDR3 coding DNA: TGTGCCACCAGCAGGGAAAGGGTGACTTTGAACACTGAAGCTTTCTTT. It specifies CATSRERVTLNTEAFF.

The CDR3 sequence: CASSFRAAYNEQFF. The CDR3 region has the DNA TGTGCCAGCAGCTTCAGGGCCGCCTACAATGAGCAGTTCTTC. The chain employs TRBV5-6 and TRBJ2-1; maybe TRBD1 (5 bases). Germline CDR1 and CDR2: SGHDT and YYEEEE. The ends were cut back, 2 bases at V and 2 bases at J, with 8 bases in the middle. This CDR3 contains 14 residues.

The chain has TRBV18 and TRBJ2-2, with D unclear. The V end was cut by 2 bases, the J end by 4 bases, with 2 bases between. Germline V gene data show CDR1 as KGHSH and CDR2 as LQKENI. This CDR3 comprises 12 residues. CDR3 in amino acids: CASSPTTGELFF. As DNA, the CDR3 is TGTGCCAGCTCACCAACCACCGGGGAGCTGTTTTTT.

This clone was seen a handful of times. One junction end disagrees with the germline gene, perhaps due to a read error. This rearrangement joins TRBV7-7 to TRBJ2-3; D is unclear. This CDR3 spans 14 amino acids. Germline loops: CDR1 SSHAT, CDR2 FNYEAQ (reference sequence). This CDR3 is CASSALGLTDTQYF. The CDR3 bases are TGTGCTAGCAGCGCCCTTGGGCTCACAGATACGCAGTATTTT.

The chain uses TRBV6-1 and TRBJ2-1; D call uncertain. The CDR3 totals 13 residues. Germline V lookup: CDR1 MNHNS, CDR2 SASEGT. Trimming took off 6 bases at V and 6 bases at J, with 12 bases between the two ends. Here the CDR3 DNA reads TGTGCCAGCAGCGTTAATGTGGCCAATGAGCAGTTCTTC. Translated: CASSVNVANEQFF.

This clone has only one observation. The chain recombines TRBV7-9 with TRBJ1-2; D is unclear. The germline V gene has CDR1 SEHNR and CDR2 FQNEAQ (reference sequence). The CDR3 spans 12 residues. Trimming removed 6 bases at V and 6 bases at J, with 11 bases between. The CDR3 here is CASSKEGHGYTF. The CDR3 nucleotides read TGTGCCAGCAGTAAAGAGGGCCATGGCTACACCTTC.

The chain uses TRBV7-2 and TRBJ1-2; D not certain. Germline CDR1 is SGHTA and CDR2 is FQGNSA. This CDR3 contains 16 residues. Trimming removed 1 base at V and 0 bases at J, with 12 bases between. CDR3 sequence (DNA): TGTGCCAGCAGCTTAGATAGGGTTGGAGCTAACTATGGCTACACCTTC. Translation gives CASSLDRVGANYGYTF. The full variable domain, its missing parts supplied by reference TRBV7-2 and TRBJ1-2, is GAGVSQSPSNKVTEKGKDVELRCDPISGHTALYWYRQSLGQGLEFLIYFQGNSAPDKSGLPSDRFSAERTGGSVSTLTIQRTQQEDSAVYLCASSLDRVGANYGYTFGSGTRLTVV.

The CDR3 region has the DNA TGCGCCAGCAGCTCTGGACAGGCAAGAGTCACTGAGCAGTTCTTC. Translation: CASSSGQARVTEQFF. The chain is built from TRBV5-1 and TRBJ2-1, with TRBD1 identical over 7 bases. CDR3 length equals 15 residues. The ends lost 3 bases at V and 9 bases at J; junction bases unmatched: 12. From germline, CDR1 is SGHRS and CDR2 YFSETQ.

The chain couples TRBV6-1 to TRBJ2-5; the D gene is possibly TRBD1 (6 bases). Trimming shortened V by 6 bases and J by 5 bases, and 16 bases separated the two germline ends. The CDR3 is 14 amino acids. Germline V gene sequence: CDR1 MNHNS, CDR2 SASEGT. CDR3 coding DNA: TGTGCCAGCAGGTGGGGCAGGGGAAGGGAGACCCAGTACTTC. Its translation is CASRWGRGRETQYF.

The V and J genes are TRBV7-9 and TRBJ1-2; D is ambiguous. The CDR3 contains 15 residues. The V and J ends lost 1 base and 8 bases respectively, with 17 bases between them. Germline V gene lookup returns CDR1 SEHNR and CDR2 FQNEAQ (reference sequence). The CDR3 nucleotides read TGTGCCAGCAGCTTAGTAGAGTTAGGGTATTTGGGCTACACCTTC. This sequence encodes CASSLVELGYLGYTF.

V is TRBV19 and J is TRBJ1-5, with 7 bases lining up with TRBD1. The CDR3 spans 15 residues. V shed 6 bases and J 0 bases; nucleotides not matched to a gene: 5. Germline V gene lookup returns CDR1 LNHDA and CDR2 SQIVND (reference sequence). CDR3 amino acids: CASRVGQYSNQPQHF. CDR3 nucleotides: TGTGCCAGTAGAGTGGGACAGTATAGCAATCAGCCCCAGCATTTT.

The chain employs TRBV7-3 and TRBJ2-1, with 10 nucleotides matching TRBD2. The trim removed 4 bases at V and 5 bases at J, leaving 8 bases unmatched. Per germline, CDR1 SGHTA and CDR2 FQGTGA. The CDR3 runs 16 residues. This CDR3 is CASSSRSGRANNEQFF. Written as DNA, the CDR3 is TGTGCCAGCAGCTCGAGGAGCGGGAGGGCCAACAATGAGCAGTTCTTC.

A few counts support this clone. As DNA, the CDR3 is TGCGCCAGCAGCTTCGAACAAGAGACCCAGTACTTC. Amino acids: CASSFEQETQYF. The rearrangement links TRBV5-1 to TRBJ2-5, with D uncertain. Trimming cost V 2 bases and J 2 bases, with 4 bases left between them. In germline, CDR1 is SGHRS, CDR2 YFSETQ. The CDR3 has 12 residues.